These 7 T cell receptor beta chains were all obtained from the same sample, sequenced in a study of shared clonotypes between healthy human individuals. This table comes from immunoSEQ multiplex PCR, and its TCRdb copy is limited to in-frame clones, with some not included. The table includes some 1,400,000 clones, roughly 96% detected once. Sequenced: naive CD4+ T cells sorted from blood. The subset denotes: CD45RA+ positively selected. These receptor sequences come from a man aged 25-45 years in good health.

The chain uses TRBV19 and TRBJ2-1; 14 positions agree with TRBD2. V shed 4 bases, J shed 9 bases, and the junction held 8 bases outside the gene matches. Germline-derived CDR1 and CDR2 are LNHDA and SQIVND (reference sequence). CDR3 length: 16 amino acids. This CDR3 reads CASSTSGTSGRIEQFF. CDR3 in DNA: TGTGCCAGTAGTACCTCCGGGACTAGCGGGAGAATTGAGCAGTTCTTC.

As for this clone: This same CDR3 is encoded by further DNA sequences in the sample. V usage is TRBV5-1 and J usage is TRBJ2-3, with TRBD2 matching over 10 bases. Trimming took 0 bases from V and 4 from J; bases not matched to a gene: 2. The CDR3 length is 15 residues. Germline values: CDR1 SGHRS, CDR2 YFSETQ. The CDR3 coding sequence is TGCGCCAGCAGCTTGGGCCTAGCGGGAGCAGATACGCAGTATTTT. This gives the protein CASSLGLAGADTQYF.

The count of this clone is one. The chain uses TRBV7-2 and TRBJ2-7; no firm D call. Trimming pared 6 bases from V and 4 bases from J, leaving 10 bases between. The CDR3 is 12 amino acids. Germline loops: CDR1 SGHTA, CDR2 FQGNSA. CDR3 sequence: CASSSSLYEQYF. CDR3 nucleotides: TGTGCCAGCAGTTCCAGCCTTTACGAGCAGTACTTC.

The chain is built from TRBV18 and TRBJ2-5, with D perhaps matching TRBD2 (5 bases). The V end lost 0 bases, the J end lost 1 base, and 15 bases lay between the germline ends. The CDR3 extends over 17 amino acids. Per the germline V gene, CDR1 is KGHSH and CDR2 is LQKENI. This CDR3 reads CASSPPFPSGAQETQYF. CDR3 DNA sequence: TGTGCCAGCTCACCACCGTTTCCGAGCGGTGCCCAAGAGACCCAGTACTTC.

This chain joins TRBV4-1 and TRBJ1-5; no definite D call. Germline CDR1 is MGHRA and CDR2 is YSYEKL. The CDR3 is 16 residues long. V was trimmed by 4 bases and J by 1 base, leaving 14 bases between them. The CDR3 sequence is CASSPRSTLSNQPQHF. In DNA, the CDR3 is TGCGCCAGCAGCCCCCGATCTACACTGAGCAATCAGCCCCAGCATTTT.

The V and J genes are TRBV6-5 and TRBJ2-7; the match to TRBD2 covers 10 bases. Germline CDR1 is MNHEY and CDR2 is SVGAGI. The CDR3 totals 15 residues. Losses at the gene ends were 6 bases for V and 0 bases for J; bases not matched to a gene: 5. The chain's CDR3 is CASRPTSGISYEQYF. Here the CDR3 DNA reads TGTGCCAGCAGACCCACTAGCGGGATCTCCTACGAGCAGTACTTC.

J is TRBJ2-7 and V is TRBV5-4, with D maybe TRBD1 (5 bases). V dropped 7 bases and J dropped 5 bases, with 16 bases sitting between them. This CDR3 spans 13 amino acids. From germline, CDR1 is SGHNT and CDR2 YYREEE (reference sequence). The CDR3: CASVSRGSNEQYF. The CDR3 bases are TGTGCCAGCGTCTCTAGGGGTTCTAACGAGCAGTACTTC. Filled out from reference TRBV5-4 and TRBJ2-7, the complete variable domain reads ETGVTQSPTHLIKTRGQQVTLRCSSQSGHNTVSWYQQALGQGPQFIFQYYREEENGRGNFPPRFSGLQFPNYSSELNVNALELDDSALYLCASVSRGSNEQYFGPGTRLTVT.